This TCR beta chain was identified in a study of T cell repertoires in ileal Crohn's disease. Sequencing was performed with immunoSEQ multiplex PCR; in TCRdb, only in-frame clones are kept and a portion is missing. The sample shows about 14,000 clones, approximately 78% of them seen only once. This CDR3 contains 14 residues. After removal of 5 bases from V and 6 bases from J, the junction contained 7 bases not matched to a gene. Germline assignment: CDR1 SGHTA and CDR2 FQGTGA. The genes are TRBV7-3 and TRBJ1-1; 9 bases agree with TRBD1. This clonotype was obtained from an adult with Crohn's disease. The sequenced material came from ileal tissue. CDR3 loop: CASSPRTGVPEAFF. The CDR3 nucleotides are TGTGCCAGCAGCCCCCGGACAGGGGTGCCTGAAGCTTTCTTT.